The 23 T cell receptor beta chains presented below share a single source sample, sequenced in a study of blood T cell repertoires in COVID-19. Repertoires were generated with immunoSEQ multiplex PCR, while TCRdb's copy carries only in-frame clones and drops some. The data show 70,000 to 75,000 clones, with roughly 80% seen just once and 1.8% held by the top ten. Sequencing used peripheral blood. The source of these receptors is a woman aged 55-69 years with acute or convalescent COVID-19.

This clone showed up just once. The V gene is TRBV7-3, the J gene TRBJ1-1; D gene ambiguous. The CDR3 has 17 amino acids. Trimming shortened V by 3 bases and J by 4 bases, and 21 bases separated the two germline ends. Germline loops: CDR1 SGHTA, CDR2 FQGTGA. The CDR3 loop is CASSLLPDREEGTEAFF. DNA of the CDR3: TGTGCCAGCAGCTTGCTCCCGGATAGGGAGGAGGGCACTGAAGCTTTCTTT.

The chain links TRBV7-9 to TRBJ2-7, with 8 bases lining up with TRBD1. This CDR3 contains 14 residues. V was clipped by 5 bases and J by 0 bases; unmatched bases: 3. The germline V gene has CDR1 SEHNR and CDR2 FQNEAQ (reference sequence). CDR3 residues: CASSTGQGSYEQYF. In DNA, the CDR3 is TGTGCCAGCAGCACCGGACAGGGCTCCTACGAGCAGTACTTC. Filled out from reference TRBV7-9 and TRBJ2-7, the complete variable domain reads DTGVSQNPRHKITKRGQNVTFRCDPISEHNRLYWYRQTLGQGPEFLTYFQNEAQLEKSRLLSDRFSAERPKGSFSTLEIQRTEQGDSAMYLCASSTGQGSYEQYFGPGTRLTVT.

The chain is built from TRBV19 and TRBJ2-3; the D gene is possibly TRBD1 (6 bases). The CDR3 totals 15 residues. V was clipped by 5 bases and J by 0 bases, with 12 bases between them. Germline loops: CDR1 LNHDA, CDR2 SQIVND (reference sequence). Written as DNA, the CDR3 is TGTGCCAGTAGTCCGGACAGTTTAAGCACAGATACGCAGTATTTT. Translation: CASSPDSLSTDTQYF.

The chain uses TRBV9 and TRBJ1-2; weak D call: TRBD1 (6 bases). V shed 7 bases and J shed 4 bases, with 14 bases lying between them. Germline V gives CDR1 SGDLS, CDR2 YYNGEE. This CDR3 has 13 residues. Written as DNA, the CDR3 is TGTGCCAGCGGGGGCAGGGCCCTCTATGGCTACACCTTC. Translation: CASGGRALYGYTF.

The chain combines TRBV18 with TRBJ1-5; D uncertain. Germline V gene lookup returns CDR1 KGHSH and CDR2 LQKENI. The ends were cut back, 3 bases at V and 4 bases at J, with 10 bases in the middle. The CDR3 runs 14 residues. This CDR3 is CASSPKSENQPQHF. CDR3 DNA: TGTGCCAGCTCACCTAAATCGGAGAATCAGCCCCAGCATTTT.

This clone has just a few counts. J is TRBJ1-1 and V is TRBV5-4; 11 bases agree with TRBD1. CDR3 length: 15 residues. V was pared by 4 bases and J by 4 bases, with 6 bases of the junction left unmatched. From germline, CDR1 is SGHNT and CDR2 YYREEE (reference sequence). The CDR3 nucleotides read TGTGCCAGCAGCCCCTGGGACAGGGGGGCCACTGAAGCTTTCTTT. As protein: CASSPWDRGATEAFF.

The rearrangement joins TRBV20-1 to TRBJ2-3, with a possible D match to TRBD2 (6 bases). The germline gives CDR1 DFQATT, CDR2 SNEGSKA (reference sequence). The CDR3 contains 11 residues. The CDR3 loop is CSLEAGDTQYF. The CDR3 DNA reads as TGCAGCCTAGAGGCGGGGGATACGCAGTATTTT.

This clone was found a few times. The CDR3 nucleotides are TGTGCCAGCAGTTTCCCGGGACAGGGGTTCTATGGCTACACCTTC. Translated, it gives CASSFPGQGFYGYTF. The rearrangement joins TRBV28 to TRBJ1-2; 10 nucleotides match TRBD1. The CDR3 is 15 residues long. V lost 3 bases and J lost 4; bases outside the gene matches: 5. Germline V gene lookup returns CDR1 MDHEN and CDR2 SYDVKM.

This chain links TRBV5-1 with TRBJ1-1; D is unresolved. The ends were cut back, 4 bases at V and 5 bases at J, with 12 bases in the middle. There are 13 residues in the CDR3. Germline V gene sequence: CDR1 SGHRS, CDR2 YFSETQ. The DNA of the CDR3 is TGCGCCAGCAGCGAGACTACGGGGACTGAAGCTTTCTTT. This gives the protein CASSETTGTEAFF. The complete variable domain, with remaining parts taken from reference TRBV5-1 and TRBJ1-1, reads KAGVTQTPRYLIKTRGQQVTLSCSPISGHRSVSWYQQTPGQGLQFLFEYFSETQRNKGNFPGRFSGRQFSNSRSEMNVSTLELGDSALYLCASSETTGTEAFFGQGTRLTVV.

This clone was seen more than once but under ten times. The V gene is TRBV18, the J gene TRBJ2-1; 10 bases line up with TRBD1. J lost 7 bases, V lost 3 bases, and 0 bases had no gene match. The CDR3 spans 13 residues. The V gene's germline CDR1 is KGHSH and CDR2 LQKENI. The CDR3 loop is CASSPGQGNEQFF. The CDR3 bases are TGTGCCAGCTCACCGGGACAGGGGAATGAGCAGTTCTTC.

In DNA form, the CDR3 reads TGTGCCACCAGCAGGAAACCGGGACTCACATCTACTAGCACAGATACGCAGTATTTT. Translation gives CATSRKPGLTSTSTDTQYF. The V and J genes are TRBV15 and TRBJ2-3, with TRBD2 as a possible D gene (6 bases). With 3 bases removed from V and 0 bases from J, the gap between germline ends came to 22 bases. The CDR3 runs 19 residues. Per germline, CDR1 LNHNV and CDR2 YYDKDF (reference sequence).

The chain employs TRBV5-5 and TRBJ1-2, with TRBD1 matching 7 bases. V was pared by 4 bases and J by 2 bases, with 5 bases of the junction left unmatched. The CDR3 contains 14 residues. The germline V gene encodes CDR1 SGHKS and CDR2 YYEKEE (reference sequence). The CDR3 loop reads CASSNQGGNYGYTF. The CDR3 DNA follows: TGTGCCAGCAGCAATCAGGGGGGCAACTATGGCTACACCTTC.

The rearrangement links TRBV5-1 to TRBJ2-1; 10 nucleotides align to TRBD2. Germline V gene lookup returns CDR1 SGHRS and CDR2 YFSETQ. The V gene end was trimmed by 2 bases and the J gene end by 5 bases; junction bases not matched to a gene: 1. The CDR3 has 14 residues. The CDR3 here is CASSFGTSDNEQFF. The CDR3 region has the DNA TGCGCCAGCAGCTTTGGGACTAGCGACAATGAGCAGTTCTTC.

The chain recombines TRBV28 with TRBJ1-1; 9 nucleotides align to TRBD1. CDR1 MDHEN and CDR2 SYDVKM come from the germline V gene. J was trimmed by 11 bases and V by 4 bases; bases with no gene match: 14. The CDR3 has 15 amino acids. CDR3 loop: CASSSGSGQGPMAFF. The CDR3 region has the DNA TGTGCCAGCAGTTCCGGGAGCGGACAGGGGCCAATGGCTTTCTTT.

CDR3 nucleotide sequence: TGCGCCAGCAGCCCGTACAAAACCGGGACAGGGAACCCCTACGAGCAGTACTTC. Protein sequence: CASSPYKTGTGNPYEQYF. The V and J genes are TRBV4-1 and TRBJ2-7, with 9 bases matching TRBD1. From germline, CDR1 is MGHRA and CDR2 YSYEKL. The trim removed 4 bases at V and 2 bases at J, leaving 15 bases unmatched. The length of the CDR3 is 18 residues.

The rearrangement joins TRBV6-5 to TRBJ2-7, with a possible D match to TRBD2 (6 bases). With 4 bases removed from V and 9 bases from J, the gap between germline ends came to 22 bases. CDR1 is MNHEY, CDR2 SVGAGI, per germline. The CDR3 length is 15 residues. Written as DNA, the CDR3 is TGTGCCAGCAGTTTGACGGGAGCTACAGGCTATGCGCAGTACTTC. It codes for CASSLTGATGYAQYF.

This chain connects TRBV7-9 to TRBJ1-1, with D uncertain. The CDR3 totals 15 residues. CDR1 is SEHNR, CDR2 FQNEAQ, per germline (reference sequence). Trimming removed 5 bases at V and 0 bases at J, with 13 bases between. The CDR3 nucleotides read TGTGCCAGCAGCGGTAAGAACCAGGTGAACACTGAAGCTTTCTTT. Translated, it gives CASSGKNQVNTEAFF.

The chain links TRBV11-2 to TRBJ1-1; possible D gene TRBD1, 5 bases. Trimming removed 0 bases at V and 10 bases at J, with 12 bases between. CDR3 size: 13 residues. Germline V gene lookup returns CDR1 SGHAT and CDR2 FQNNGV. The CDR3 DNA reads as TGTGCCAGCAGCTTAGATTGGAGGGGCGTAGCTTTCTTT. This encodes CASSLDWRGVAFF.

The chain links TRBV14 to TRBJ2-2, with D perhaps TRBD2 (6 bases). This CDR3 region has 16 residues. V was trimmed by 2 bases and J by 2 bases, leaving 12 bases between them. CDR1 is SGHDN and CDR2 is FVKESK in the germline V gene. The CDR3 nucleotides read TGTGCCAGCAGCCAACGCGCGGGGACCAACACCGGGGAGCTGTTTTTT. Translating gives CASSQRAGTNTGELFF.

The chain uses TRBV6-5 and TRBJ2-3; 10 bases line up with TRBD2. V shed 7 bases and J 0 bases; nucleotides not matched to a gene: 4. The CDR3 is made up of 15 amino acids. CDR1 is MNHEY, CDR2 SVGAGI, per germline. The CDR3 protein is CASIRTSGSTDTQYF. CDR3 in DNA: TGTGCCAGCATCCGGACTAGCGGAAGCACAGATACGCAGTATTTT.

The chain has TRBV5-5 and TRBJ1-4, with D possibly matching TRBD1 (6 bases). CDR1 is SGHKS, CDR2 YYEKEE, per germline (reference sequence). The CDR3 contains 18 residues. The V gene lost 2 bases and the J gene lost 8 bases, with 25 bases spanning the gap. In DNA, the CDR3 is TGTGCCAGCAGCTTTTTCTTAACCGGGGACAAAATGGACGAAAAACTGTTTTTT. Amino acid sequence: CASSFFLTGDKMDEKLFF.

The chain has TRBV5-6 and TRBJ2-7; D unresolved. Germline lookup yields CDR1 SGHDT and CDR2 YYEEEE. CDR3 size: 13 residues. Deletions cut 0 bases from V and 7 bases from J, with 11 bases between. The CDR3 DNA reads TGTGCCAGCAGCTTGGTAATATCAGGAGAGCAGTACTTC. Encoded protein: CASSLVISGEQYF.

The gene calls are TRBV6-5 and TRBJ2-3; 9 bases align to TRBD1. V lost 6 bases, J lost 4 bases, and 5 bases stayed unmatched. This CDR3 region has 14 residues. Germline loops: CDR1 MNHEY, CDR2 SVGAGI. The CDR3 is CASRPGTGSDTQYF. For the CDR3, the DNA is TGTGCCAGCAGACCCGGGACAGGGTCAGATACGCAGTATTTT.